The T cell receptor beta chain described here comes from a study of cytomegalovirus exposure and HLA in healthy donors. Study details: Earlier work reported 117 million unique TCR beta sequences from 150 million to 200 million T cells.

Primers included in the PCR were 60 Vbeta and 13 Jbeta primers. Libraries were prepared by immunoSEQ multiplex PCR; TCRdb keeps only in-frame clonotypes and omits some of them. The sample holds 160,000 or so clones; around 82% are singletons and the top ten take more than 2%. V lost 3 bases, J lost 3 bases, and 5 bases lay in between. The CDR3 covers 12 residues. The germline CDR1 and CDR2 sequences are MDHEN and SYDVKM. This rearrangement joins TRBV28 to TRBJ2-5, with D possibly being TRBD2 (5 bases). Sequences were obtained from PBMCs. This clonotype originated in a man aged 55 to 70 in good health and CMV-seronegative. CDR3 in amino acids: CASSLTKETQYF. CDR3 coding DNA: TGTGCCAGCAGTTTGACTAAAGAGACCCAGTACTTC.